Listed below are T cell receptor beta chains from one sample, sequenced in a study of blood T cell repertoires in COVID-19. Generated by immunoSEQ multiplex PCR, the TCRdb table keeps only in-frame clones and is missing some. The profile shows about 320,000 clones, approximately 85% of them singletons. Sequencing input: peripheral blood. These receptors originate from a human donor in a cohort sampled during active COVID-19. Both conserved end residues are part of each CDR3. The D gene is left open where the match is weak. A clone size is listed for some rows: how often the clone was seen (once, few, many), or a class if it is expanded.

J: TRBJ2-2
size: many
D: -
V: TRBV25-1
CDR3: CASSEFGQLPNTGELFF
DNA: TGTGCCAGCAGTGAATTTGGTCAACTCCCGAACACCGGGGAGCTGTTTTTT

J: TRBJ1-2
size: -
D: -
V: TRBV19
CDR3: CASSIGVLNYGYTF
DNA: TGTGCCAGTAGTATAGGAGTCCTTAACTATGGCTACACCTTC

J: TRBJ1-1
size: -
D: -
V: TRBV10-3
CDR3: CAISTGKSGTEAFF
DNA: TGTGCCATCAGCACAGGGAAGTCGGGCACTGAAGCTTTCTTT

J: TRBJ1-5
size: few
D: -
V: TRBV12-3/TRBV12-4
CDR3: CASSSGNSQPQHF
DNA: TGTGCCAGCAGTTCAGGGAATTCCCAGCCCCAGCATTTT

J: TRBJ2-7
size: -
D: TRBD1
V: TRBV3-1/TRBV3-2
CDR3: CASSQEGTGGPYEQYF
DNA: TGTGCCAGCAGCCAGGAAGGGACAGGGGGACCCTACGAGCAGTACTTC

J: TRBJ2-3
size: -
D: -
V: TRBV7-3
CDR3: CASSPRLRGSTDTQYF
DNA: TGTGCCAGCAGCCCCCGGCTACGAGGGAGCACAGATACGCAGTATTTT

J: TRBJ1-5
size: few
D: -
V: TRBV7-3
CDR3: CASSLGGGEPQHF
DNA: TGTGCCAGCAGCTTAGGGGGGGGAGAGCCCCAGCATTTT

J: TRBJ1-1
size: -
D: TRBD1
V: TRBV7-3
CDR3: CASSLARGPGTEAFF
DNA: TGTGCCAGCAGCTTAGCCAGGGGGCCGGGCACTGAAGCTTTCTTT

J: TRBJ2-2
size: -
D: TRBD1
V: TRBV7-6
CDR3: CASSLAGGGTGELFF
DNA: TGTGCCAGCAGCTTAGCAGGGGGCGGCACCGGGGAGCTGTTTTTT

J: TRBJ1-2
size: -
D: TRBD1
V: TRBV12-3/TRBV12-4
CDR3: CASSRGRDYGYTF
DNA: TGTGCCAGCAGCAGGGGGCGCGACTATGGCTACACCTTC

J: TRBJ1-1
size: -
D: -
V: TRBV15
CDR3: CATSRDTGNTEAFF
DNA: TGTGCCACCAGCAGAGATACAGGGAACACTGAAGCTTTCTTT

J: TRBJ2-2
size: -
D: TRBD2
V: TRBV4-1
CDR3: CASSQEGRGRRELFF
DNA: TGCGCCAGCAGCCAAGAAGGGCGGGGGAGGAGGGAGCTGTTTTTT

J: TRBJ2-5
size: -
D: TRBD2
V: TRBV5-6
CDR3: CASSSTERGGLETQYF
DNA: TGTGCCAGCAGCTCAACCGAGCGGGGGGGCCTAGAGACCCAGTACTTC

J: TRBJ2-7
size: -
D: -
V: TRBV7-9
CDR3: CASSLNQGGKKIYEQYF
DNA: TGTGCCAGCAGCTTAAACCAGGGGGGAAAAAAGATCTACGAGCAGTACTTC

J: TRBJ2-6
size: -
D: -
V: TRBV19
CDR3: CASSRGKSSGANVLTF
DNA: TGTGCCAGTAGCAGGGGAAAAAGCTCTGGGGCCAACGTCCTGACTTTC

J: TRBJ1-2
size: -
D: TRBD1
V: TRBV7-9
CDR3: CASSPGTEHGYTF
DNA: TGTGCCAGCAGTCCCGGGACAGAGCATGGCTACACCTTC

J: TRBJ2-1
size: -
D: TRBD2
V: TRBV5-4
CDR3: CASSLGLAGGEQFF
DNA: TGTGCCAGCAGCTTAGGGCTAGCGGGGGGTGAGCAGTTCTTC